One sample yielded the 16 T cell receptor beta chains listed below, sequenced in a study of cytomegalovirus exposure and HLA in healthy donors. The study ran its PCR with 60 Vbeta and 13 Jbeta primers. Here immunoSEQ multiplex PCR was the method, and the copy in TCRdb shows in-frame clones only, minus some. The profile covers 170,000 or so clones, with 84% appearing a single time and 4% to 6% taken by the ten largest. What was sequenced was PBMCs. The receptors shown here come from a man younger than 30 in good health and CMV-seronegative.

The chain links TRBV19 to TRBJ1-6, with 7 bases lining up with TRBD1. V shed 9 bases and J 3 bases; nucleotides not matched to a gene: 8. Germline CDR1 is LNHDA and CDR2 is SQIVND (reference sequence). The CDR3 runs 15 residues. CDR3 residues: CASKGGPDYNSPLHF. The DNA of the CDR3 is TGTGCCAGCAAAGGGGGCCCGGACTATAATTCACCCCTCCACTTT.

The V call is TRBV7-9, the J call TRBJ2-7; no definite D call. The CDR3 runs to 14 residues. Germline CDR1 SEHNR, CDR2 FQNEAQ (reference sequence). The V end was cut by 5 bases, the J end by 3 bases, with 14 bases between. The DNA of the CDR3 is TGTGCCAGCAGCGATGGTACCTACCTCTACGAGCAGTACTTC. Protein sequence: CASSDGTYLYEQYF.

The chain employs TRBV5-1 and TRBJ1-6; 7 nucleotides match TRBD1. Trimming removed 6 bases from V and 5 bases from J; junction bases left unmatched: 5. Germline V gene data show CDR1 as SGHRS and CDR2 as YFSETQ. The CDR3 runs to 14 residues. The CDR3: CASTMTGNNSPLHF. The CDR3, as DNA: TGCGCCAGCACCATGACAGGGAATAATTCACCCCTCCACTTT.

CDR3 sequence: CASKLAGSTDTQYF. The CDR3 nucleotides read TGTGCCAGCAAGCTAGCGGGAAGCACAGATACGCAGTATTTT. This sequence joins TRBV6-5 and TRBJ2-3; 9 bases are shared with TRBD2. The CDR3 runs to 14 residues. After removal of 7 bases from V and 0 bases from J, the junction contained 2 bases not matched to a gene. Germline V gene data show CDR1 as MNHEY and CDR2 as SVGAGI.

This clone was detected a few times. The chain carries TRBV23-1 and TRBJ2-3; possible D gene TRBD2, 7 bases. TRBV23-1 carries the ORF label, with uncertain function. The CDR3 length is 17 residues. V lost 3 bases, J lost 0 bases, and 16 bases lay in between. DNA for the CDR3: TGCGCCAGCAGTCAGCTCCCCGGGGGGCGGAGCACAGATACGCAGTATTTT. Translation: CASSQLPGGRSTDTQYF.

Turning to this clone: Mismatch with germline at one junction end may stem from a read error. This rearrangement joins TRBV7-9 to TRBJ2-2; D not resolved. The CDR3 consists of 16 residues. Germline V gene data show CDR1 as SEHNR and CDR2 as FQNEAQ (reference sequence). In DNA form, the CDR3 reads TGTTCCAGCAGCTACACCTCCGCCTCGAACACCGGGGAGCTGTTTTTT. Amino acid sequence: CSSSYTSASNTGELFF.

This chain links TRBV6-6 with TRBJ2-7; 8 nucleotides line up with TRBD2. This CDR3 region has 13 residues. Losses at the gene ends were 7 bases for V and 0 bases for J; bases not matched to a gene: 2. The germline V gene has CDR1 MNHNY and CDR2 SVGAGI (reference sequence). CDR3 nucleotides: TGTGCCAGCAAACTAGCGGCCTCCTACGAGCAGTACTTC. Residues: CASKLAASYEQYF.

The CDR3, as DNA: TGTGCCAGCAGTACTAATATCCTTCAGCCCCAGCATTTT. Translating it yields CASSTNILQPQHF. The J gene is TRBJ1-5, the V gene TRBV6-5; D is ambiguous. Trimming took 5 bases from V and 6 from J, leaving 11 bases between them. The CDR3 runs 13 residues. CDR1 is MNHEY, CDR2 SVGAGI, per germline.

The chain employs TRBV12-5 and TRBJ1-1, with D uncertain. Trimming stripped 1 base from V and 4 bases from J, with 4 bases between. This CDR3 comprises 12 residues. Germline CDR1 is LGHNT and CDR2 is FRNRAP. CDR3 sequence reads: CASGLGSTEAFF. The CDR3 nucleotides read TGTGCTAGTGGTTTGGGGAGCACTGAAGCTTTCTTT.

The CDR3 coding sequence is TGTGCCAGCTCACCTCGACTAGCGGAAAACATTCAGTACTTC. Protein sequence: CASSPRLAENIQYF. The rearrangement uses TRBV18 and TRBJ2-4; TRBD2 aligns across 9 bases. Germline loops: CDR1 KGHSH, CDR2 LQKENI. The length of the CDR3 is 14 residues. Trimming removed 3 bases from V and 5 bases from J; junction bases left unmatched: 2.

In DNA form, the CDR3 reads TGTGCCAGCAGGACGGGTTACAATGAGCAGTTCTTC. Translated: CASRTGYNEQFF. The chain has TRBV6-6 and TRBJ2-1; the D is unclear. From germline, CDR1 is MNHNY and CDR2 SVGAGI (reference sequence). V shed 6 bases and J shed 4 bases, with 7 bases lying between them. This CDR3 region has 12 residues.

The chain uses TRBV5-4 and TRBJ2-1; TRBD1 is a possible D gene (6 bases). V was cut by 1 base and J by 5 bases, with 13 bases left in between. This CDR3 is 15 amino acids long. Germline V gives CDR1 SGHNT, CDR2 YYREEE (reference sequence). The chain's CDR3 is CASSLLRGRDNEQFF. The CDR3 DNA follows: TGTGCCAGCAGCTTGCTCAGGGGCAGGGACAATGAGCAGTTCTTC.

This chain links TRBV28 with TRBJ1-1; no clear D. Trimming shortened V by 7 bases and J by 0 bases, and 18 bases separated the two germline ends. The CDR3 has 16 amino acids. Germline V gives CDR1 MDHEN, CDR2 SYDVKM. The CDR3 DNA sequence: TGTGCCAGCACCGAGGGCGGGGAGATTCTGAACACTGAAGCTTTCTTT. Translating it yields CASTEGGEILNTEAFF.

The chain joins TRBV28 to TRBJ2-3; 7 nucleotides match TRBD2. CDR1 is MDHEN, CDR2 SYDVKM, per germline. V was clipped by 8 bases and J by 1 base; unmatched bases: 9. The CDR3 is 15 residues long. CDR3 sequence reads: CASGWEGGGTDTQYF. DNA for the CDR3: TGTGCCAGCGGGTGGGAGGGTGGAGGCACAGATACGCAGTATTTT.

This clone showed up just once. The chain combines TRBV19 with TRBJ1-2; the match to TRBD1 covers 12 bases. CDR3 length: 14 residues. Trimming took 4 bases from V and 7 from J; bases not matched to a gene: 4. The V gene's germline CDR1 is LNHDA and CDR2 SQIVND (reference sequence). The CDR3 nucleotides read TGTGCCAGTAGTACCGGGACAGGGGGCTTTGGCTACACCTTC. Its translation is CASSTGTGGFGYTF.

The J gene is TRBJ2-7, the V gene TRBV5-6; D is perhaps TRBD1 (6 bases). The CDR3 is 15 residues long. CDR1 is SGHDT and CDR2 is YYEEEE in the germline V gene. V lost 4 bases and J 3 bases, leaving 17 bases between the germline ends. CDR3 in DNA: TGTGCCAGCAGCGGTGCGCACAGGGATAACTACGAGCAGTACTTC. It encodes CASSGAHRDNYEQYF.